This T cell receptor (beta chain) was recovered during a study of blood T cell repertoires in COVID-19. About the research overall: Material from acute and convalescent COVID-19 was sourced from the United States, Italy and Spain. From T cells, B-cell-depleted T cells, or PBMCs came the material, which was cDNA or gDNA.

Methods used by the authors: Estimates of nucleated cell counts were drawn from the amplification of reference gene primers. Assay: immunoSEQ multiplex PCR; the TCRdb copy retains only in-frame clones and omits some. V, J and clone size derive from that table, while D and trimming were established from the DNA sequence. The sample records fewer than 350,000 clones, 85% to 90% being singletons. Enrollment of patients from Seattle took place during active infection, with longitudinal follow-up. V was shortened by 5 bases and J by 3 bases, with 19 bases between the two germline ends. The CDR3 totals 16 residues. Germline values: CDR1 SGHVS, CDR2 FQNEAQ.

This rearrangement joins TRBV7-8 to TRBJ2-5; D remains ambiguous. The TCR sequence derives from a woman in her 30s with COVID-19, enrolled during active disease. Material for sequencing was peripheral blood. CDR3 sequence (DNA): TGTGCCAGCAGCACCACCGCAATTACTCGTAAAGAGACCCAGTACTTC. It encodes CASSTTAITRKETQYF.